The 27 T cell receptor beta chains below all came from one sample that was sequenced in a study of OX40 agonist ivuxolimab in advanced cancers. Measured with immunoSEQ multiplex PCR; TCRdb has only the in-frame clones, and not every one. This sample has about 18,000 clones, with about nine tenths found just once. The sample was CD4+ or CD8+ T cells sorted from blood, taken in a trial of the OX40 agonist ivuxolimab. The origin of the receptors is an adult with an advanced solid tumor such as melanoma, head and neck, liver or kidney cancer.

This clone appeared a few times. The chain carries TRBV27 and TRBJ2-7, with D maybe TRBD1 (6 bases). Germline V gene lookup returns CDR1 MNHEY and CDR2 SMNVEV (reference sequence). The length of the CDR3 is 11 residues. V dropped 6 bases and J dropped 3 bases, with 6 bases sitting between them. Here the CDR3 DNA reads TGTGCCAGCAGACAGGGCTACGAGCAGTACTTC. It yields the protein CASRQGYEQYF.

Here the CDR3 reads CSVDPSGAGNEQFF. In nucleotides, the CDR3 is TGCAGCGTTGATCCTAGCGGGGCGGGGAATGAGCAGTTCTTC. This chain links TRBV29-1 with TRBJ2-1, with 9 bases lining up with TRBD2. This CDR3 spans 14 amino acids. After removal of 3 bases from V and 7 bases from J, the junction contained 7 bases not matched to a gene. Germline assignment: CDR1 SQVTM and CDR2 ANQGSEA.

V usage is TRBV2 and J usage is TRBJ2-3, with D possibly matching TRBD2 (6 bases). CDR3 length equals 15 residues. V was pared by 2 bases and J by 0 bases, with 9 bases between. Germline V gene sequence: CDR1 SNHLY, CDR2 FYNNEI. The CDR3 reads CASSESSESTDTQYF. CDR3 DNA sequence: TGTGCCAGCAGTGAATCTAGCGAGAGCACAGATACGCAGTATTTT.

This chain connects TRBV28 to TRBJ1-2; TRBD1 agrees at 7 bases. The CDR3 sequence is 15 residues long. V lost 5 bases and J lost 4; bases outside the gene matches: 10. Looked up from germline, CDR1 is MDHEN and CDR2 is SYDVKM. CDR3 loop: CASSREGTDLYGYTF. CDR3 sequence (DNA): TGTGCCAGCAGTCGTGAAGGGACAGATCTCTATGGCTACACCTTC.

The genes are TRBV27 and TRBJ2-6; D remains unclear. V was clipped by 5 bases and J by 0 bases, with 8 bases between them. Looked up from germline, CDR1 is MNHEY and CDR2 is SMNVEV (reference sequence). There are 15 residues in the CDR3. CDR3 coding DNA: TGTGCCAGCAGTCATCTGCGCTCTGGGGCCAACGTCCTGACTTTC. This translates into CASSHLRSGANVLTF.

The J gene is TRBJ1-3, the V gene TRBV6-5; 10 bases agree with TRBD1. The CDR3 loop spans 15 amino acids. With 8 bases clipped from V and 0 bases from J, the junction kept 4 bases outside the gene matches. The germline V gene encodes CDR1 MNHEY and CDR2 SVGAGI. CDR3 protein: CASGTGAYSGNTIYF. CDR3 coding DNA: TGTGCCAGCGGGACAGGGGCTTACTCTGGAAACACCATATATTTT.

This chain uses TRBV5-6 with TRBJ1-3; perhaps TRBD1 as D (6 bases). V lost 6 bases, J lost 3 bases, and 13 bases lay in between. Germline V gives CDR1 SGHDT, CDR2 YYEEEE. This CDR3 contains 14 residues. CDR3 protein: CASNLQGLGNTIYF. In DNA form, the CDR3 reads TGTGCCAGCAACCTACAGGGTCTTGGAAACACCATATATTTT.

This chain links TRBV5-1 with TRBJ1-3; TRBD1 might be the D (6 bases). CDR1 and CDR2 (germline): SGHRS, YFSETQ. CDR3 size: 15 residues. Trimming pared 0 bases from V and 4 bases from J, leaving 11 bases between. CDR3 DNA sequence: TGCGCCAGCAGCTTGGATACAGGGTTAGGAAACACCATATATTTT. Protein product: CASSLDTGLGNTIYF. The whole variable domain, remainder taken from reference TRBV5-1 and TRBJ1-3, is KAGVTQTPRYLIKTRGQQVTLSCSPISGHRSVSWYQQTPGQGLQFLFEYFSETQRNKGNFPGRFSGRQFSNSRSEMNVSTLELGDSALYLCASSLDTGLGNTIYFGEGSWLTVV.

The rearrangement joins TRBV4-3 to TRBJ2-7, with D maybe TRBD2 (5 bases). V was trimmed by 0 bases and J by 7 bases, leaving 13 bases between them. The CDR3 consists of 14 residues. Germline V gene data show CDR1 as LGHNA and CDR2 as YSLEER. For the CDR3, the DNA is TGCGCCAGCAGCCAAGACGGAGGTGCGGTAGAGCAGTACTTC. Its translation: CASSQDGGAVEQYF.

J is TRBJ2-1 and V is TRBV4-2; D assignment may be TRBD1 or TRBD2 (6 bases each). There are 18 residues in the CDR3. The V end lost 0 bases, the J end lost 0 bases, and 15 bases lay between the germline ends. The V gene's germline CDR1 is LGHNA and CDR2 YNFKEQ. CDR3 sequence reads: CASSQEGASVSSYNEQFF. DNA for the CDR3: TGTGCCAGCAGCCAAGAGGGGGCTAGCGTGAGCTCCTACAATGAGCAGTTCTTC.

The CDR3 loop is CASSSTLSYEQYF. CDR3 coding DNA: TGTGCCAGCAGTTCGACTCTCTCCTACGAGCAGTACTTC. The V and J genes are TRBV27 and TRBJ2-7; D gene uncertain. The germline V gene has CDR1 MNHEY and CDR2 SMNVEV (reference sequence). Between the trimmed V and J ends, which lost 4 bases and 0 bases, there was a span of 7 bases. This CDR3 contains 13 residues.

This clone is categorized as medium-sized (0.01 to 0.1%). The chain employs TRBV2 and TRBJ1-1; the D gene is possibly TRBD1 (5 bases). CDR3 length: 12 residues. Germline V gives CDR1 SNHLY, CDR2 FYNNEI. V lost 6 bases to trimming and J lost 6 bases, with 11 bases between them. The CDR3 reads CASSLLGAEAFF. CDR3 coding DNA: TGTGCCAGCAGCCTTTTAGGGGCTGAAGCTTTCTTT.

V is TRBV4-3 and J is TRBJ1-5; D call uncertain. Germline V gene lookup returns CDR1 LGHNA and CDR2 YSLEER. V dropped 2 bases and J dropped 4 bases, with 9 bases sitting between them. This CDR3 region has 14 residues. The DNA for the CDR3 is TGCGCCAGCAGCCAACCGCAAGGTAATCAGCCCCAGCATTTT. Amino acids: CASSQPQGNQPQHF.

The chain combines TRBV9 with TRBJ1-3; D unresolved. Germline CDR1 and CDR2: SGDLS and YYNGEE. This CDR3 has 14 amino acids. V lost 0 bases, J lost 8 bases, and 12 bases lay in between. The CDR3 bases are TGTGCCAGCAGCGTAGAGATGAATCAGGACACCATATATTTT. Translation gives CASSVEMNQDTIYF.

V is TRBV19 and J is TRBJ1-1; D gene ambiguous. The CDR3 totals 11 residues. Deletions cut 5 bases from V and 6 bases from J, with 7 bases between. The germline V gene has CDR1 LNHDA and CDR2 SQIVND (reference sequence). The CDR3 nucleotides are TGTGCCAGTAGTCTTGGGGCTGAAGCTTTCTTT. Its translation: CASSLGAEAFF.

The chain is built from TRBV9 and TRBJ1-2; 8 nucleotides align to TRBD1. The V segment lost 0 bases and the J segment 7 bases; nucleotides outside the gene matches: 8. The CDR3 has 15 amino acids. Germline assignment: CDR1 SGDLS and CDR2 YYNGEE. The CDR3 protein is CASSVGPGGSGGYTF. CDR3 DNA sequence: TGTGCCAGCAGCGTAGGTCCAGGGGGCAGTGGTGGCTACACCTTC.

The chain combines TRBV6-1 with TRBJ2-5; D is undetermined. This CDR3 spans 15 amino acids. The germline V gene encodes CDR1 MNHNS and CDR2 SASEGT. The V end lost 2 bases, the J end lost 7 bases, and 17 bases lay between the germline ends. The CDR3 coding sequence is TGTGCCAGCAGTGAATTTGGTCAGGTCGTCGGGACCCAGTACTTC. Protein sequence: CASSEFGQVVGTQYF.

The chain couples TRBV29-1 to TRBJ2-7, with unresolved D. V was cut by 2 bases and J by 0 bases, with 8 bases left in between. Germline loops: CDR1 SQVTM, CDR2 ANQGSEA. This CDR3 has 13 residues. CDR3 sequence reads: CSVERASSYEQYF. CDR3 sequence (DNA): TGCAGCGTTGAACGTGCCAGCTCCTACGAGCAGTACTTC.

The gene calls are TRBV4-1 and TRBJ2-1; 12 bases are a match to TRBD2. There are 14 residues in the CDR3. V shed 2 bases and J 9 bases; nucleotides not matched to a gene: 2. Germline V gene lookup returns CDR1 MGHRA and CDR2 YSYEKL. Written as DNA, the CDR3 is TGCGCCAGCAGCCAAACTAGCGGGAGGTCTGAGCAGTTCTTC. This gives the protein CASSQTSGRSEQFF.

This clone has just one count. The DNA of the CDR3 is TGTGCCTGGTTGGGGGGGACTTATGGCTACACCTTC. Protein sequence: CAWLGGTYGYTF. This chain joins TRBV30 and TRBJ1-2, with a tentative D call TRBD1 (5 bases). V lost 5 bases and J lost 5, with 12 bases in between. This CDR3 has 12 amino acids. Germline CDR1 and CDR2: GTSNPN and SVGIG (reference sequence).

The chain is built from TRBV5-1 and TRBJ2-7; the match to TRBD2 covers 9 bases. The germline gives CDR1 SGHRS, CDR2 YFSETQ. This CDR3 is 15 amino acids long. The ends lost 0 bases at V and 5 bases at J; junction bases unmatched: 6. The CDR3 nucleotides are TGCGCCAGCAGCTTGGAGTTAGCGGGAGTCGACGAGCAGTACTTC. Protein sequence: CASSLELAGVDEQYF.

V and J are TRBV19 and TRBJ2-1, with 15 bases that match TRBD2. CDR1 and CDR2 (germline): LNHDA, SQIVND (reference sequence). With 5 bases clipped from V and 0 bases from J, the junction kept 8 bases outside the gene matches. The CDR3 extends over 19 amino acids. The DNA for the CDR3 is TGTGCCAGTAGTGCATCCGGACTAGCGGGAGGGTCCTCCTACAATGAGCAGTTCTTC. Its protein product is CASSASGLAGGSSYNEQFF.

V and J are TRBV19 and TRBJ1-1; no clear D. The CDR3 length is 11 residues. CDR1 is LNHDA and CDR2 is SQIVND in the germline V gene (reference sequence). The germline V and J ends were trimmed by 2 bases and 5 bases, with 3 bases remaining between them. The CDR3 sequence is CASSIWTEAFF. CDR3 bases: TGTGCCAGTAGTATATGGACTGAAGCTTTCTTT. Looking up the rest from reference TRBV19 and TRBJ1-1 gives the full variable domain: DGGITQSPKYLFRKEGQNVTLSCEQNLNHDAMYWYRQDPGQGLRLIYYSQIVNDFQKGDIAEGYSVSREKKESFPLTVTSAQKNPTAFYLCASSIWTEAFFGQGTRLTVV.

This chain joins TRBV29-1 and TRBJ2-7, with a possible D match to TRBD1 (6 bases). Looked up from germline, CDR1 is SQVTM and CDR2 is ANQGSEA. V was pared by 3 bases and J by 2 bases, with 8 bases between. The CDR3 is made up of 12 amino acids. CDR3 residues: CSVEGATYEQYF. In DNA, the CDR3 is TGCAGCGTTGAGGGGGCGACCTACGAGCAGTACTTC.

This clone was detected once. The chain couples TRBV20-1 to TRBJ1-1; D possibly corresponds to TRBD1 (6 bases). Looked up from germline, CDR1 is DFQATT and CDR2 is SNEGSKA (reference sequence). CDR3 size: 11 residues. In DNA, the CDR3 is TGCAGGGCCAAAGGGGGAACTGAAGCTTTCTTT. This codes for CRAKGGTEAFF.

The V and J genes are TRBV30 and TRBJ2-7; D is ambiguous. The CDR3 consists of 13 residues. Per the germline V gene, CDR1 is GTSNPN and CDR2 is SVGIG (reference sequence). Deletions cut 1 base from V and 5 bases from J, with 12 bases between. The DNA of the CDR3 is TGTGCCTGGAGTGGCGTAGCAGGAGACGAGCAGTACTTC. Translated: CAWSGVAGDEQYF.

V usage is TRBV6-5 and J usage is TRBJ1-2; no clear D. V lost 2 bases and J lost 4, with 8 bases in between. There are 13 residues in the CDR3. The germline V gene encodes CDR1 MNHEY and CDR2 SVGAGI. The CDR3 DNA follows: TGTGCCAGCAGTTACGCGGAAACCTATGGCTACACCTTC. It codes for CASSYAETYGYTF.